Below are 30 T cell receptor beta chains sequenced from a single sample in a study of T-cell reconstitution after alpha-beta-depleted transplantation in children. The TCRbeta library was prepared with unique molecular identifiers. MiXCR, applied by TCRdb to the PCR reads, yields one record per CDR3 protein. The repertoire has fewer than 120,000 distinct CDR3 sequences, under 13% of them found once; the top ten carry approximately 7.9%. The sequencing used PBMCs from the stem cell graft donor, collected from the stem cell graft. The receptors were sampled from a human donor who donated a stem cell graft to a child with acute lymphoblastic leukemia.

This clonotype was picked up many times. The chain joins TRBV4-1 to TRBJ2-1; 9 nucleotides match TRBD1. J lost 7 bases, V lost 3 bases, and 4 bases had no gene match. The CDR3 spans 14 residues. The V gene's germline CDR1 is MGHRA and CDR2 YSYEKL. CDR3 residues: CASSQEGTGNEQFF. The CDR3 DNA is TGCGCCAGCAGCCAGGAAGGGACAGGGAATGAGCAGTTCTTC.

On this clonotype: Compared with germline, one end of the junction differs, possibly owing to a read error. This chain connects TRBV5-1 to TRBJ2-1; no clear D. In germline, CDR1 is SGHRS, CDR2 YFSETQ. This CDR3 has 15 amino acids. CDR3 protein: CASSSRLLSYNEQFF. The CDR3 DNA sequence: TGTGCCAGCAGCTCAAGACTGCTCTCCTACAATGAGCAGTTCTTC.

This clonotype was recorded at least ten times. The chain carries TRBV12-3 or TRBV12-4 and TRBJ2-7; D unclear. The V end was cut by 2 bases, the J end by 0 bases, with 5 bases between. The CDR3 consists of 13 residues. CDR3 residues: CASSLTDSYEQYF. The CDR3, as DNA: TGTGCCAGCAGTTTAACGGACTCCTACGAGCAGTACTTC.

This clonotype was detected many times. The CDR3 DNA sequence: TGCAGTGCTGGGGGGGAGCGGCCCTACAATGAGCAGTTCTTC. The encoded protein is CSAGGERPYNEQFF. V and J are TRBV20-1 and TRBJ2-1; 7 bases agree with TRBD2. The junction had 6 bases not matched to a gene; V was cut back by 5 bases and J by 2 bases. The CDR3 consists of 14 residues. The germline CDR1 and CDR2 sequences are DFQATT and SNEGSKA (reference sequence).

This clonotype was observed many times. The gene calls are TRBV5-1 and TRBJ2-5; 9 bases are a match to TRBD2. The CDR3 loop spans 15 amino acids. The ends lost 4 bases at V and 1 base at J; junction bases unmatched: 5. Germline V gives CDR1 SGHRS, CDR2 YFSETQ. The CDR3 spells CASSPAGGRQETQYF. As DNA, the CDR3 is TGCGCCAGCAGCCCCGCGGGAGGGCGCCAAGAGACCCAGTACTTC.

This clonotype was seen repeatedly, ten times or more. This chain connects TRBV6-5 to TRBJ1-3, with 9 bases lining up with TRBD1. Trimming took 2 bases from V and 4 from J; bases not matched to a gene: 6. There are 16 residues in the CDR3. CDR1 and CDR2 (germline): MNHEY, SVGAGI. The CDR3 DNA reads TGTGCCAGCAGTTACGAGGACAGGGGTAGAGGAAACACCATATATTTT. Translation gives CASSYEDRGRGNTIYF.

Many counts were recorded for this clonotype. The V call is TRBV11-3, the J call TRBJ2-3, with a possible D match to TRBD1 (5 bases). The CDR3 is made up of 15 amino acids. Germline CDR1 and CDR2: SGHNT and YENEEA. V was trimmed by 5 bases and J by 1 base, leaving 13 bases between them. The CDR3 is CASSPGLPGTDTQYF. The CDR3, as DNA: TGTGCCAGCAGCCCAGGGCTTCCTGGCACAGATACGCAGTATTTT.

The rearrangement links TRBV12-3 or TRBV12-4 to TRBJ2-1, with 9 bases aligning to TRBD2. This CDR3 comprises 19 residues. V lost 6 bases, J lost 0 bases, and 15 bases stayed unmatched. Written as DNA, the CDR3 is TGTGCCAGCAGCTCCCGGGTTAGCGGGGGTTCGGGCTCCTACAATGAGCAGTTCTTC. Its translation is CASSSRVSGGSGSYNEQFF.

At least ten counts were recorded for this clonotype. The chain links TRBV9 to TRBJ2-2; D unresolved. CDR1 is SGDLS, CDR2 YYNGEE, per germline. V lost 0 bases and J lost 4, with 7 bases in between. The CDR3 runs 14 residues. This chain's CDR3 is CASSVGTVTGELFF. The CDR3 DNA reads TGTGCCAGCAGCGTAGGAACCGTCACCGGGGAGCTGTTTTTT.

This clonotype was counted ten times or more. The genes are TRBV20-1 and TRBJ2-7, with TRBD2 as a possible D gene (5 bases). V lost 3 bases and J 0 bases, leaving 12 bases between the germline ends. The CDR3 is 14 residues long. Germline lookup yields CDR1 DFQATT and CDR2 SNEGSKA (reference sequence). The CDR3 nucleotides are TGCAGTGCTAGGGACTTTCTGAACTCCTACGAGCAGTACTTC. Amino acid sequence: CSARDFLNSYEQYF.

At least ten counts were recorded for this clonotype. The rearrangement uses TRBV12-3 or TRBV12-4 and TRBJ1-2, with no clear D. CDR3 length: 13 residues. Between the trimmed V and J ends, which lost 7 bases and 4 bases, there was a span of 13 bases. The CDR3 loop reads CASTPHWSYGYTF. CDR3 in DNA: TGTGCCAGCACCCCCCACTGGAGCTATGGCTACACCTTC.

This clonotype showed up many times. The CDR3 spells CASSQYGQGQETQYF. The CDR3 DNA follows: TGCGCCAGCAGCCAATACGGACAGGGGCAAGAGACCCAGTACTTC. The rearrangement links TRBV4-3 to TRBJ2-5; 9 positions match TRBD1. The CDR3 length is 15 residues. Germline V gene sequence: CDR1 LGHNA, CDR2 YSLEER. J lost 2 bases, V lost 2 bases, and 3 bases had no gene match.

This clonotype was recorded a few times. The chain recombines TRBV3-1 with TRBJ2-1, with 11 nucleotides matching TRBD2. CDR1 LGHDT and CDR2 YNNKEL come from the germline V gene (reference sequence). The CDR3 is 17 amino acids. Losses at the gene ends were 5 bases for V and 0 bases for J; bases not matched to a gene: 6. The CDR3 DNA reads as TGTGCCAGCAGCAGATCGACTAGCGGGGCCTCCTACAATGAGCAGTTCTTC. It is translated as CASSRSTSGASYNEQFF.

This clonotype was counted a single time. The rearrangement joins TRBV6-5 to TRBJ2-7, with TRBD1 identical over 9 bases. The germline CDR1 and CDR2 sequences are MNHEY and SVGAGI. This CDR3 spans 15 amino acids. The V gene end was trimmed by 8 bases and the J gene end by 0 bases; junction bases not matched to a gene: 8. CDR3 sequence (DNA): TGTGCCAGCGTTCGAGGGACAGGGAGCTCCTACGAGCAGTACTTC. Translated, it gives CASVRGTGSSYEQYF.

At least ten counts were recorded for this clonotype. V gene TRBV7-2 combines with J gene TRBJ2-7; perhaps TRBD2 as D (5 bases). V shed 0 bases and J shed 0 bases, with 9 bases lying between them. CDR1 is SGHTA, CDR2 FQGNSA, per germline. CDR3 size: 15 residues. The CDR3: CASSLALGDSYEQYF. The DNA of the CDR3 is TGTGCCAGCAGCTTAGCGCTCGGGGACTCCTACGAGCAGTACTTC. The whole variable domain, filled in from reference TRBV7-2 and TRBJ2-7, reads GAGVSQSPSNKVTEKGKDVELRCDPISGHTALYWYRQSLGQGLEFLIYFQGNSAPDKSGLPSDRFSAERTGGSVSTLTIQRTQQEDSAVYLCASSLALGDSYEQYFGPGTRLTVT.

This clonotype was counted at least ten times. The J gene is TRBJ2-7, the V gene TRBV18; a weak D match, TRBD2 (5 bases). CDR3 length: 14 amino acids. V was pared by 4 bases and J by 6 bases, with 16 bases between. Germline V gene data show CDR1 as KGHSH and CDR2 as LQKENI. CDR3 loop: CASSQSTGGSEQYF. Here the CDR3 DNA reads TGTGCCAGCTCACAGTCCACCGGAGGAAGCGAGCAGTACTTC.

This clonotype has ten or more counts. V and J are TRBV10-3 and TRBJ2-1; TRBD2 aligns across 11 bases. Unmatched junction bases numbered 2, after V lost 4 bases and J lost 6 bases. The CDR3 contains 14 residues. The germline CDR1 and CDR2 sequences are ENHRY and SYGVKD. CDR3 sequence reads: CAISGLAGSNEQFF. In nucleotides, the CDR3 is TGTGCCATCAGTGGACTAGCGGGGTCCAATGAGCAGTTCTTC.

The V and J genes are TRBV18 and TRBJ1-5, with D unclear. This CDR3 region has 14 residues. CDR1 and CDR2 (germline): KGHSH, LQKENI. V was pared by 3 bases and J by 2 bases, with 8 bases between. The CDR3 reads CASSPDTGNQPQHF. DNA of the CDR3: TGTGCCAGCTCACCCGACACGGGCAATCAGCCCCAGCATTTT.

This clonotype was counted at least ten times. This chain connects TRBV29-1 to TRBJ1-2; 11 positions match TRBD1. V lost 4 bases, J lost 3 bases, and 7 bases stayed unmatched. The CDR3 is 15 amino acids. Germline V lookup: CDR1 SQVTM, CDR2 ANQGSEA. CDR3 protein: CSVGRWDRGYYGYTF. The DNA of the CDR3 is TGCAGCGTTGGAAGGTGGGACAGGGGGTACTATGGCTACACCTTC.

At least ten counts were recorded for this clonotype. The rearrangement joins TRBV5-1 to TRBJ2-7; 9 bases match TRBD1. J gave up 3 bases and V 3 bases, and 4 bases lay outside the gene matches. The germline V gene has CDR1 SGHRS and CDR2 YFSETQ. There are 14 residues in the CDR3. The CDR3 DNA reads TGCGCCAGCAGCTCCGGGACAGGGAACTACGAGCAGTACTTC. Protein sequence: CASSSGTGNYEQYF.

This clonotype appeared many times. The CDR3 is CASSPGQAGNTIYF. The CDR3 DNA reads as TGTGCCAGCAGTCCAGGACAAGCTGGAAACACCATATATTTT. The chain joins TRBV6-5 to TRBJ1-3; possible D gene TRBD1, 5 bases. Looked up from germline, CDR1 is MNHEY and CDR2 is SVGAGI. The V end was cut by 5 bases, the J end by 2 bases, with 10 bases between. There are 14 residues in the CDR3.

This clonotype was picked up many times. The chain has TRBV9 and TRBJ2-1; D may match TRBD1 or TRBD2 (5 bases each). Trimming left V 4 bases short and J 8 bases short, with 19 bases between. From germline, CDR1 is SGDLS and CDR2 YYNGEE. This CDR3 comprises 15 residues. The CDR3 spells CASSRDRLRADEQFF. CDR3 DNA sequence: TGTGCCAGCAGCCGGGACCGACTCAGGGCTGATGAGCAGTTCTTC.

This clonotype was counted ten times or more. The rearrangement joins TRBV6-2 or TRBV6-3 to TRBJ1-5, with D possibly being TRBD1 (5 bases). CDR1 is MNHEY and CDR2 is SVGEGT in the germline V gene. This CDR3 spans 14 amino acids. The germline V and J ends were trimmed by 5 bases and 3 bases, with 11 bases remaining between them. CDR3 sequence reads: CASSGTLDNQPQHF. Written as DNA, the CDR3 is TGTGCCAGCAGTGGGACCCTCGACAATCAGCCCCAGCATTTT.

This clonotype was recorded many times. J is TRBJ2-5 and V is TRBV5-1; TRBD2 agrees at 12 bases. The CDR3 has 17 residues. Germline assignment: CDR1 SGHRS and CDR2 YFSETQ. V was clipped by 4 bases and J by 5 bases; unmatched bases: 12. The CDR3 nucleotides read TGCGCCAGCAGCAAACCGACTAGCGGGGGAAGACGGGAGACCCAGTACTTC. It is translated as CASSKPTSGGRRETQYF. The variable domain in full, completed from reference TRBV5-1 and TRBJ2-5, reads KAGVTQTPRYLIKTRGQQVTLSCSPISGHRSVSWYQQTPGQGLQFLFEYFSETQRNKGNFPGRFSGRQFSNSRSEMNVSTLELGDSALYLCASSKPTSGGRRETQYFGPGTRLLVL.

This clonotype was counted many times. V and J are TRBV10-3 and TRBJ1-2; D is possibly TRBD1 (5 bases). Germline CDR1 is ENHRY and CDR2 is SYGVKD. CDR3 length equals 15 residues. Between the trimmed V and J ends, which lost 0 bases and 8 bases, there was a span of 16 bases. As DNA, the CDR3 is TGTGCCATCAGTGAGTCGACCCGTCAGGGTCGAGGCTACACCTTC. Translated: CAISESTRQGRGYTF.

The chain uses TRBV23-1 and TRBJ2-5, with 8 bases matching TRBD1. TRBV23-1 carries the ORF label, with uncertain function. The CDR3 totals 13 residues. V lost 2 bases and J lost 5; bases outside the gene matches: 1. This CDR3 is CASSQRDRETQYF. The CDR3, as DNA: TGCGCCAGCAGTCAAAGGGACAGGGAGACCCAGTACTTC.

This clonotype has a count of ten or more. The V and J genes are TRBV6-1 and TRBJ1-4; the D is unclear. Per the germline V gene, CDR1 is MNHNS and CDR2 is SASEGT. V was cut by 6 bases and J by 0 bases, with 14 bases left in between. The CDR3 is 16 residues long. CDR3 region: CASSDQASATNEKLFF. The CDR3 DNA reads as TGTGCCAGCAGCGACCAAGCGTCTGCAACTAATGAAAAACTGTTTTTT.

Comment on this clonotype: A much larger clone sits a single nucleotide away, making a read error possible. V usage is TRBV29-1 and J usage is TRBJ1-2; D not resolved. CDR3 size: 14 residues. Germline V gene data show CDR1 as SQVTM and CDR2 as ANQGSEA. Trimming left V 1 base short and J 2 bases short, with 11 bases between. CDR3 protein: CSVEVRQRNYGYTF. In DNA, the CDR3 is TGCAGCGTTGAAGTACGTCAGCGGAACTATGGCTACACCTTC.

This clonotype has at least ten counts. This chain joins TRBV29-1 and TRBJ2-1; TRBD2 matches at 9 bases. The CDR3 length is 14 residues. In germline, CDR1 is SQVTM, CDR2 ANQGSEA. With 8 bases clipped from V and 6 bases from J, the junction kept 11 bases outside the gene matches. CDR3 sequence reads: CSLQRGAGGNEQFF. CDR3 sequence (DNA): TGCAGCCTGCAAAGAGGAGCGGGGGGCAATGAGCAGTTCTTC.

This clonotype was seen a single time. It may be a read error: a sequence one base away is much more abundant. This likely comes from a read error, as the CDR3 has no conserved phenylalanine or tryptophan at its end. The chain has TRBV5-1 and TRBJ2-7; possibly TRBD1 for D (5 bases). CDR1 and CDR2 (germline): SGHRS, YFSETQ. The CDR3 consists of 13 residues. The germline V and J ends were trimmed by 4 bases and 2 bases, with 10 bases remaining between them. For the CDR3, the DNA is TGCGCCAGCAGCGTGGACACCACCTACGAGCAGTACTTG. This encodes CASSVDTTYEQYL.